This T cell receptor (beta chain) was found in a study of breast tumors, draining lymph nodes, adjacent tissues. Germline CDR1 is SGHAT and CDR2 is FQNNGV. The CDR3 runs 17 residues. After removal of 5 bases from V and 5 bases from J, the junction contained 11 bases not matched to a gene. TCRdb re-called the multiplex PCR reads with MiXCR, one entry per CDR3 protein. The top ten clones hold approximately 15% of a sample with tens of thousands of distinct CDR3 sequences, around 55% of them seen once. This receptor was obtained from a female donor with breast cancer. Some clones in this sample may be carry-over from other donors' samples. Sequencing was performed on breast tumor tissue. The rearrangement uses TRBV11-2 and TRBJ2-5; TRBD2 aligns across 13 bases. In nucleotides, the CDR3 is TGTGCCAGCAGCACTAGCGGGGGGGCTTATTGTTGGGAGACCCAGTACTTC. It encodes CASSTSGGAYCWETQYF.